The rows below give T cell receptor beta chains drawn from one sample of a study of T cells after yellow fever vaccination. TCRdb independently ran MiXCR on the 5' RACE reads; one entry per CDR3 protein. Of roughly 350,000 distinct CDR3 sequences in the sample, about 4% were seen once. The specimen comprised PBMCs, sampled 5 days after the yellow fever booster vaccination. The receptors were gathered from a young man who received the YFV17D yellow fever vaccine. CDR3s include the opening cysteine and the closing phenylalanine or tryptophan. Fields, in order: V gene, J gene, clone size, D gene, CDR3 DNA, CDR3 protein. The D gene is left open where the match is weak. Size is omitted from some rows. Given values are once, few, many or a class for expanded clones.

>TRBV28|TRBJ2-3|-|TRBD1
TGTGCCACCCGACCGGGACAGAACATTGGTACGCAGTATTTT
CATRPGQNIGTQYF
>TRBV14|TRBJ1-1|few|-
TGTGCCAGCAGGCCCTCGGGCTACACTGAAGCTTTCTTT
CASRPSGYTEAFF
>TRBV28|TRBJ2-1|many|-
TGTGCCAGCAGTTTATCCGGACCAAGCTCCTACAATGAGCAGTTCTTC
CASSLSGPSSYNEQFF
>TRBV7-9|TRBJ1-1|-|-
TGTGCCAGCAGCATCCGGGGGACTGAAGCTTTCTTT
CASSIRGTEAFF
>TRBV27|TRBJ1-5|few|-
TGTGCCAGCAGATTGGGGGGGAAAAATCGACCCCAGCATTTT
CASRLGGKNRPQHF
>TRBV6-5|TRBJ2-4|few|-
TGTGCCAGCAGTTACGGTGGAGGGGAGGACATTCAGTACTTC
CASSYGGGEDIQYF
>TRBV6-1|TRBJ2-1|few|TRBD1
TGTGCCAGCAGTTTCCCGGACAGGGAAAACTACAATGAGCAGTTCTTC
CASSFPDRENYNEQFF
>TRBV20-1|TRBJ1-2|once|-
TGCAGTGCTAGAGGGGACCGGGTGACTAACTATGGCTACACCTTC
CSARGDRVTNYGYTF
>TRBV27|TRBJ2-1|-|TRBD1
TGTGCCAGCAGTTTTTTCGGGCAGGGGGTCAATGAGCAGTTCTTC
CASSFFGQGVNEQFF
>TRBV9|TRBJ2-2|many|-
TGTGCCAGCAGCGTCGGAGGGGGGACCGGGGAGCTGTTTTTT
CASSVGGGTGELFF
>TRBV14|TRBJ1-3|few|-
TGTGCCAGCAGCATAGGGGCCGGGACTGGAAACACCATATATTTT
CASSIGAGTGNTIYF
>TRBV12-3/TRBV12-4|TRBJ1-2|-|-
TGTGCCAGCAGTTTCCGCCGTCCGGATAACTATGGCTACACCTTC
CASSFRRPDNYGYTF
>TRBV20-1|TRBJ2-3|few|-
TGCAGTGGGAGCCTTCGGGGAACTAGCACAGATACGCAGTATTTT
CSGSLRGTSTDTQYF
>TRBV30|TRBJ2-1|-|TRBD1
TGTGCCTGGAGTCCGGACAGGGTGGAGTACAATGAGCAGTTCTTC
CAWSPDRVEYNEQFF
>TRBV6-6|TRBJ2-1|many|TRBD2
TGTGCCAGCAGTTACTTCTCGGGGGGGCCCGTCCACAATGAGCAGTTCTTC
CASSYFSGGPVHNEQFF
>TRBV20-1|TRBJ1-3|many|-
TGCAGTGCTTTAAGGGACCCCTCTGGAAACACCATATATTTT
CSALRDPSGNTIYF
>TRBV5-6|TRBJ2-1|many|TRBD2
TGTGCCAGCAGCTTGTCCAGCGGGGGGGCCGGGTCCTACAATGAGCAGTTCTTC
CASSLSSGGAGSYNEQFF
>TRBV19|TRBJ1-1|-|-
TGTGCCAGTAGTAGCGGACCTACAGCTTTCTTT
CASSSGPTAFF
>TRBV4-2|TRBJ1-2|few|-
TGTGCCAGCAGCCAAGAAACGGGCAGTAACTATGGCTACACCTTC
CASSQETGSNYGYTF
>TRBV6-6|TRBJ1-1|-|TRBD1
TGTGCCAGCAGTTACTGGACAGGGGTTGGGAACACTGAAGCTTTCTTT
CASSYWTGVGNTEAFF
>TRBV21-1|TRBJ2-1|-|-
TGTGCCAGCAGGCACAGAGGAGGCGGCTGGGCCCCGAGCTCCTACAATGAGCAGTTCTTC
CASRHRGGGWAPSSYNEQFF
>TRBV10-2|TRBJ2-7|few|-
TGCGCCAGCATCACGGACGGGTACGAGCAGTACTTC
CASITDGYEQYF
>TRBV4-3|TRBJ1-6|many|-
TGCGCCAGCAGCCAATGGGGGCGAGGGTCACCCCTCCACTTT
CASSQWGRGSPLHF
>TRBV3-1|TRBJ2-4|few|-
TGTGCCAGCAGCCAAGATCTTTCTGGCAAAAACATTCAGTACTTC
CASSQDLSGKNIQYF
>TRBV29-1|TRBJ1-2|-|TRBD1
TGCAGCGTTCCCCAGGGACAGGGCACGGGCTACACCTTC
CSVPQGQGTGYTF
>TRBV5-1|TRBJ1-1|few|-
TGCGCCAGCAGCTTGGCCCAGGATCGGGACACTGAAGCTTTCTTT
CASSLAQDRDTEAFF
>TRBV28|TRBJ1-2|few|-
TGTGCCAGCAGCCTCACACAGAACTATGGCTACACCTTC
CASSLTQNYGYTF
>TRBV7-6|TRBJ1-1|many|-
TGTGCCAGCAGCTCCGGTGCGTTTACGAACACTGAAGCTTTCTTT
CASSSGAFTNTEAFF
>TRBV5-1|TRBJ2-7|many|-
TGCGCCAGCAGCTCCCCCTCCTACGAGCAGTACTTC
CASSSPSYEQYF
>TRBV3-1|TRBJ1-1|few|-
TGTGCCAGCAGCGAAAACAGGGTGAACACTGAAGCTTTCTTT
CASSENRVNTEAFF
>TRBV6-6|TRBJ2-5|-|TRBD2
TGTGCCAGCGGTCAGGGAGGGGAGACCCAGTACTTC
CASGQGGETQYF
>TRBV6-5|TRBJ2-1|many|TRBD2
TGTGCCAGCAGTTACAAGGAGACTAGCTGGGCCGAGCAGTTCTTC
CASSYKETSWAEQFF
>TRBV11-2|TRBJ2-3|few|TRBD1
TGTGCCAGCAGGTTACAGGGGAACACAGATACGCAGTATTTT
CASRLQGNTDTQYF
>TRBV6-6|TRBJ1-5|-|-
TGTGCCAGCAGTTATAAAGGCGGTGGGGGACAAGGCAATCAGCCCCAGCATTTT
CASSYKGGGGQGNQPQHF
>TRBV4-3|TRBJ2-3|-|TRBD2
TGCGCCAGCAGCCAAGTCTTATTAGGCGGGGGGGGAAGCACAGATACGCAGTATTTT
CASSQVLLGGGGSTDTQYF
>TRBV5-1|TRBJ2-5|-|-
TGCGCCAGCAGCCCGGGAACTAGGGAAGAGACCCAGTACTTC
CASSPGTREETQYF
>TRBV5-1|TRBJ2-1|few|-
TGCGCCAGCAGCGTGGAGATCTACAATGAGCAGTTCTTC
CASSVEIYNEQFF
>TRBV3-1|TRBJ1-2|many|-
TGTGCCAGCAGCCAAGGGCTATACGGCTATGGCTACACCTTC
CASSQGLYGYGYTF
>TRBV7-6|TRBJ1-1|many|-
TGTGCCAGCAGCTTAGGGCCGGCAGCTTTCTTT
CASSLGPAAFF
>TRBV6-4|TRBJ2-1|many|TRBD2
TGTGCCAGCAGTGACGGGACTAGCGGGGGTCCCAATGAGCAGTTCTTC
CASSDGTSGGPNEQFF
>TRBV5-1|TRBJ2-3|-|TRBD2
TGCGCCAGCAGACCAGCGGGAGGCACAGATACGCAGTATTTT
CASRPAGGTDTQYF
>TRBV28|TRBJ1-1|-|-
TGTGCCGCCACCGGGACCATGAACACTGAAGCTTTCTTT
CAATGTMNTEAFF
>TRBV12-3/TRBV12-4|TRBJ2-3|many|-
TGTGCCAGCAGTTGGGTCCACAGCACAGATACGCAGTATTTT
CASSWVHSTDTQYF
>TRBV5-1|TRBJ2-5|many|-
TGCGCCAGCAGCTTGACTAGCCCAGAGACCCAGTACTTC
CASSLTSPETQYF
>TRBV7-3|TRBJ1-3|-|-
TGTGCCAGCAGCCCAGGGGCCAGGGGAAACACCATATATTTT
CASSPGARGNTIYF
>TRBV9|TRBJ2-2|-|TRBD1
TGTGCCAGCAGCGTAGCCGGCCGACAGGGGTCCGGGGAGCTGTTTTTT
CASSVAGRQGSGELFF
>TRBV20-1|TRBJ1-2|few|-
TGCAGTGCCCATCGGGAGCGGGGCTATGGCTACACCTTC
CSAHRERGYGYTF
>TRBV7-2|TRBJ2-7|few|-
TGTGCCAGCAGCTTCGGGGTCTCCTCCTACGAGCAGTACTTC
CASSFGVSSYEQYF
>TRBV10-3|TRBJ2-3|few|-
TGTGCCATCCAGGGGAGGGCGGACACAGATACGCAGTATTTT
CAIQGRADTDTQYF
>TRBV5-1|TRBJ2-2|many|TRBD1
TGCGCCAGCAGGCACCCACAGGGGCGGGACACCGGGGAGCTGTTTTTT
CASRHPQGRDTGELFF
>TRBV4-1|TRBJ2-3|-|TRBD2
TGCGCCAGCAGCTCAGCGGGAATGAACACAGATACGCAGTATTTT
CASSSAGMNTDTQYF
>TRBV25-1|TRBJ1-2|-|-
TGTGCCAGCAGTGAAACTAGCCGCTATGGCTACACCTTC
CASSETSRYGYTF
>TRBV27|TRBJ2-1|-|TRBD1
TGTGCCAGCAGTTATAGGACAGGACCCTCCAATGAGCAGTTCTTC
CASSYRTGPSNEQFF
>TRBV6-1|TRBJ2-5|many|-
TGTGCCAGCAGTGAAGTGGTGGAGACCCAGTACTTC
CASSEVVETQYF